These T cell receptor beta chains were read from a single sample in a study of blood T cell repertoires in COVID-19. Some clones are missing from TCRdb's copy, which holds only in-frame ones; the method was immunoSEQ multiplex PCR. Of about 180,000 clones in the sample, approximately 80% were seen once. Material: PBMCs or T cells enriched from blood (not recorded which). The receptors come from a man aged 55 to 70 who had been exposed to COVID-19. Each CDR3 is given with its conserved first and last residue. The order of the fields is J gene, clone size, V gene, D gene, CDR3 DNA, CDR3 protein. D genes are given only for firm matches. Expanded clones get a size class; other rows say once, few or many, or leave the size out.

TRBJ2-1 | few | TRBV7-3 | - | TGTGCCAGCAGCTTATCAGGGAATGAGCAGTTCTTC | CASSLSGNEQFF
TRBJ2-5 | - | TRBV10-1 | - | TGCGCCAGCAGTTCAGGGCGTCGGGAGACCCAGTACTTC | CASSSGRRETQYF
TRBJ2-5 | - | TRBV10-1 | TRBD2 | TGCGCCAGACGCCTACCGGGACTAGCGGGAGAAGAGACCCAGTACTTC | CARRLPGLAGEETQYF
TRBJ2-7 | - | TRBV6-5 | TRBD1 | TGTGCCAGCAGAGCCGGGACAGGGGTTTACGAGCAGTACTTC | CASRAGTGVYEQYF
TRBJ1-4 | - | TRBV11-3 | TRBD1 | TGTGCCAGCAGCTCTCGGAGGGGGCGCGACGAAAAACTGTTTTTT | CASSSRRGRDEKLFF
TRBJ2-7 | - | TRBV6-5 | TRBD1 | TGTGCCAGCAACCGGGACAGGGGGCTCTACGAGCAGTACTTC | CASNRDRGLYEQYF
TRBJ2-5 | once | TRBV6-1 | TRBD1 | TGTGCCAGCAGTGAAGCGGCGGCAGGGGGTCAAGAGACCCAGTACTTC | CASSEAAAGGQETQYF
TRBJ2-7 | once | TRBV6-5 | - | TGTGCCAGCAGCCATAATCTGGACAGAAGGAACGAGCAGTACTTC | CASSHNLDRRNEQYF
TRBJ2-3 | - | TRBV7-8 | - | TGTGCCAGCAGCTTAGGTCCCAGCGGAGCTGTGAGCACAGATACGCAGTATTTT | CASSLGPSGAVSTDTQYF
TRBJ1-6 | - | TRBV5-1 | - | TGCGCCAGCAGCTTGGGCGGACTCAATTCACCCCTCCACTTT | CASSLGGLNSPLHF
TRBJ2-2 | - | TRBV9 | TRBD2 | TGTGCCAGCAGCGTAGGACTAGCGGGAGGCCCCGGGGAGCTGTTTTTT | CASSVGLAGGPGELFF
TRBJ2-3 | once | TRBV7-2 | - | TGTGCCAGCAGCCCTGGGCTAGCGTGGAGCACAGATACGCAGTATTTT | CASSPGLAWSTDTQYF
TRBJ2-2 | - | TRBV11-3 | TRBD1 | TGTGCCAGCAGCTTAGGGGGACAGGGGGCCGCCGGGGAGCTGTTTTTT | CASSLGGQGAAGELFF
TRBJ1-6 | - | TRBV28 | TRBD1 | TGTGCCAGCAGTTGGCCCGTTTGGCAGGGGGCGCGGAATTCACCCCTCCACTTT | CASSWPVWQGARNSPLHF
TRBJ2-1 | few | TRBV9 | - | TGTGCCAGCAGCGTAGGAGGTCGGGAGATATGGGGTGAGCAGTTCTTC | CASSVGGREIWGEQFF
TRBJ1-2 | - | TRBV4-3 | TRBD1 | TGCGCCAGCAGCCAACTAGGACAGGGGCGAGGCGGCTACACCTTC | CASSQLGQGRGGYTF
TRBJ2-3 | - | TRBV7-2 | TRBD2 | TGTGCCAGCAGCTTAGTCGGGAGGATTGTCGGAGATACGCAGTATTTT | CASSLVGRIVGDTQYF
TRBJ1-1 | - | TRBV4-3 | - | TGCGCCAGCAGCCATGATCCAGGGAACACTGAAGCTTTCTTT | CASSHDPGNTEAFF
TRBJ1-5 | few | TRBV7-2 | - | TGTGCCAGCAGCACAGTATGGGCGGGGAATCAGCCCCAGCATTTT | CASSTVWAGNQPQHF
TRBJ2-7 | many | TRBV10-1 | TRBD2 | TGCGCCAGCAGTCGACTAGCGGGAGAATTCCGCTACGAGCAGTACTTC | CASSRLAGEFRYEQYF
TRBJ1-3 | few | TRBV23-1 | - | TGCGCCAGCAGTCACCCCTCGGAGGAAAGGGCTGGAAACACCATATATTTT | CASSHPSEERAGNTIYF
TRBJ2-5 | - | TRBV24-1 | TRBD1 | TGTGCCACCAGTGATAACGGACAGGGTGAGGAGACCCAGTACTTC | CATSDNGQGEETQYF
TRBJ1-4 | - | TRBV27 | - | TGTGCCAGCAGTTTGCACAGAAACGAAAAACTGTTTTTT | CASSLHRNEKLFF
TRBJ2-7 | - | TRBV11-2 | TRBD2 | TGTGCCAGCAGCTTAGCTAGCGGGACTTACGAGCAGTACTTC | CASSLASGTYEQYF
TRBJ1-2 | - | TRBV12-3/TRBV12-4 | - | TGTGCCAGCAGTTTAGCAGCTTATGGCTACACCTTC | CASSLAAYGYTF
TRBJ2-1 | - | TRBV2 | TRBD2 | TGTGCCAGCAGTGATCTAGGGCTAGCGGGAGACGATGAGCAGTTCTTC | CASSDLGLAGDDEQFF
TRBJ1-5 | many | TRBV12-5 | - | TGTGCTAGTGGTTTCCACGGGGGAGGGCCCCAGCATTTT | CASGFHGGGPQHF
TRBJ2-7 | - | TRBV6-5 | - | TGTGCCAGCAGTTACTCGGCCGGACATTACGAGCAGTACTTC | CASSYSAGHYEQYF
TRBJ2-3 | - | TRBV24-1 | TRBD2 | TGTGCCACCAGGAAGGGTGAAATGACTAGCGGGAGCATGGTTTTCGCAGATACGCAGTATTTT | CATRKGEMTSGSMVFADTQYF
TRBJ1-2 | - | TRBV2 | TRBD1 | TGTGCCATACCAGGGACAGGGGTCCCTTATGGCTACACCTTC | CAIPGTGVPYGYTF
TRBJ1-1 | few | TRBV12-3/TRBV12-4 | - | TGTGCCAGCAGGGGTGGAGGAAACACTGAAGCTTTCTTT | CASRGGGNTEAFF
TRBJ2-1 | few | TRBV11-3 | - | TGTGCCAGCAGCTCCTGGTCCGCGCGTTTGTCGAACAATGAGCAGTTCTTC | CASSSWSARLSNNEQFF